Each of the 27 T cell receptor beta chains below was sequenced from the same sample in a study of PD-L1 blockade in urothelial cancer. Profiled with immunoSEQ multiplex PCR; TCRdb holds only in-frame clones, not every one. This table has about 72,000 clones, roughly 80% appearing once. Sequenced here: PBMCs, sampled around atezolizumab (anti-PD-L1) treatment. These receptors all stem from a man between 65 and 79 years old with urothelial cancer.

The chain joins TRBV25-1 to TRBJ1-1; tentative D call: TRBD1 (6 bases). The CDR3 spans 16 residues. CDR1 and CDR2 from the germline V gene are MGHDK and SYGVNS. Trimming took 6 bases from V and 0 from J, leaving 17 bases between them. The CDR3 sequence is CASRGPKQGLNTEAFF. DNA of the CDR3: TGTGCCAGCAGAGGCCCCAAACAGGGTTTGAACACTGAAGCTTTCTTT.

This chain joins TRBV30 and TRBJ2-5; tentative D call: TRBD1 (6 bases). Germline V lookup: CDR1 GTSNPN, CDR2 SVGIG (reference sequence). V lost 2 bases, J lost 3 bases, and 10 bases lay in between. The CDR3 loop spans 13 amino acids. CDR3 DNA sequence: TGTGCCTGGAGTCATGACAGGAAAGAGACCCAGTACTTC. It translates to CAWSHDRKETQYF.

The gene calls are TRBV5-4 and TRBJ2-3; 10 bases fit TRBD2. This CDR3 is 15 amino acids long. V lost 3 bases, J lost 0 bases, and 1 base stayed unmatched. Per germline, CDR1 SGHNT and CDR2 YYREEE (reference sequence). Here the CDR3 DNA reads TGTGCCAGCAGCTGGACTAGCGGAAGCACAGATACGCAGTATTTT. Translation: CASSWTSGSTDTQYF. Filled out from reference TRBV5-4 and TRBJ2-3, the complete variable domain reads ETGVTQSPTHLIKTRGQQVTLRCSSQSGHNTVSWYQQALGQGPQFIFQYYREEENGRGNFPPRFSGLQFPNYSSELNVNALELDDSALYLCASSWTSGSTDTQYFGPGTRLTVL.

This clone came up once. The J gene is TRBJ2-7, the V gene TRBV6-1, with a tentative D call TRBD1 (5 bases). V dropped 2 bases and J dropped 0 bases, with 5 bases sitting between them. Germline assignment: CDR1 MNHNS and CDR2 SASEGT. The CDR3 is made up of 13 amino acids. The CDR3 region is CASSETGSYEQYF. In DNA form, the CDR3 reads TGTGCCAGCAGTGAAACAGGCTCCTACGAGCAGTACTTC.

V is TRBV4-1 and J is TRBJ2-1; TRBD1 might be the D (6 bases). Trimming removed 0 bases from V and 13 bases from J, with 10 bases in between. Germline V CDR1 and CDR2: MGHRA, YSYEKL. The CDR3 extends over 12 amino acids. This CDR3 reads CASSQDPGHQFF. CDR3 nucleotides: TGCGCCAGCAGCCAAGATCCGGGACATCAGTTCTTC.

CDR3 region: CASSQARNLYF. CDR3 DNA sequence: TGTGCCAGCAGCCAAGCTAGAAACCTGTACTTC. V usage is TRBV14 and J usage is TRBJ2-7; D gene unclear. Germline CDR1 SGHDN, CDR2 FVKESK. V was clipped by 1 base and J by 12 bases, with 10 bases between them. The CDR3 consists of 11 residues.

For this clone: The junction and the germline gene differ at one end; a read error may be behind it. The rearrangement joins TRBV18 to TRBJ2-7, with TRBD1 as a possible D gene (6 bases). The CDR3 has 13 residues. CDR1 is KGHSH, CDR2 LQKENI, per germline. The CDR3 reads CASSAPDSGEQYF. Here the CDR3 DNA reads TGTGCCAGCTCAGCACCGGACAGCGGCGAGCAGTACTTC. The complete variable domain, with remaining parts taken from reference TRBV18 and TRBJ2-7, reads NAGVMQNPRHLVRRRGQEARLRCSPMKGHSHVYWYRQLPEEGLKFMVYLQKENIIDESGMPKERFSAEFPKEGPSILRIQQVVRGDSAAYFCASSAPDSGEQYFGPGTRLTVT.

The chain joins TRBV10-1 to TRBJ2-5, with 9 bases identical to TRBD2. After removal of 0 bases from V and 5 bases from J, the junction contained 1 base not matched to a gene. This CDR3 is 14 amino acids long. Per the germline V gene, CDR1 is WNHNN and CDR2 is SYGVQD (reference sequence). CDR3: CASSESTSGETQYF. The CDR3 DNA reads TGCGCCAGCAGTGAGTCTACTAGCGGGGAGACCCAGTACTTC.

The genes are TRBV27 and TRBJ1-2; possible D gene TRBD1, 6 bases. This CDR3 is built from 15 residues. The germline CDR1 and CDR2 sequences are MNHEY and SMNVEV (reference sequence). V gave up 5 bases and J gave up 0 bases, with 13 bases separating them. CDR3 DNA: TGTGCCAGCAGTAGGCAGGGGAGAACTAACTATGGCTACACCTTC. It encodes CASSRQGRTNYGYTF.

V usage is TRBV27 and J usage is TRBJ1-1; 7 nucleotides line up with TRBD1. The CDR3 is 13 amino acids. V shed 5 bases, J shed 6 bases, and the junction held 6 bases outside the gene matches. The germline V gene encodes CDR1 MNHEY and CDR2 SMNVEV (reference sequence). The CDR3 bases are TGTGCCAGCAGTGTAGGGACAGCCTCTGAAGCTTTCTTT. Translated, it gives CASSVGTASEAFF.

This chain's CDR3 is CATSRVGQGLGSYEQYF. DNA of the CDR3: TGTGCCACCAGCAGAGTAGGACAGGGGTTGGGGTCCTACGAGCAGTACTTC. The chain employs TRBV15 and TRBJ2-7; TRBD1 agrees at 9 bases. The germline gives CDR1 LNHNV, CDR2 YYDKDF (reference sequence). The J segment lost 1 base and the V segment lost 1 base, leaving 8 bases of the junction unmatched. This CDR3 spans 17 amino acids.

The chain carries TRBV10-3 and TRBJ2-1, with 10 bases matching TRBD1. This CDR3 region has 14 residues. The germline V gene encodes CDR1 ENHRY and CDR2 SYGVKD. Trimming took 6 bases from V and 3 from J; bases not matched to a gene: 2. This CDR3 reads CAISGTGVYNEQFF. CDR3 DNA sequence: TGTGCCATCAGCGGGACAGGGGTCTACAATGAGCAGTTCTTC.

The rearrangement joins TRBV18 to TRBJ1-4, with D possibly TRBD1 on 5 matching bases. The V gene lost 5 bases and the J gene lost 4 bases, with 23 bases spanning the gap. The CDR3 runs to 18 residues. Per the germline V gene, CDR1 is KGHSH and CDR2 is LQKENI. DNA for the CDR3: TGTGCCAGCTCAACCATTTCGGGCGGCGGGACGGTTAATGAAAAACTGTTTTTT. Residues: CASSTISGGGTVNEKLFF. Combining the CDR3 with reference TRBV18 and TRBJ1-4 gives the whole variable domain NAGVMQNPRHLVRRRGQEARLRCSPMKGHSHVYWYRQLPEEGLKFMVYLQKENIIDESGMPKERFSAEFPKEGPSILRIQQVVRGDSAAYFCASSTISGGGTVNEKLFFGSGTQLSVL.

This clone was seen a single time. The V and J genes are TRBV9 and TRBJ1-1; the D gene is possibly TRBD1 (6 bases). V lost 2 bases and J 0 bases, leaving 8 bases between the germline ends. Germline values: CDR1 SGDLS, CDR2 YYNGEE. The CDR3 has 14 amino acids. As DNA, the CDR3 is TGTGCCAGCAGCGTCAGGGACATGAACACTGAAGCTTTCTTT. Its translation: CASSVRDMNTEAFF.

This CDR3 reads CASSRGLYTEAFF. The CDR3 region has the DNA TGTGCCAGTAGCAGAGGGTTGTACACTGAAGCTTTCTTT. The rearrangement links TRBV19 to TRBJ1-1; D ambiguous. The germline V gene has CDR1 LNHDA and CDR2 SQIVND (reference sequence). This CDR3 comprises 13 residues. Trimming pared 6 bases from V and 3 bases from J, leaving 11 bases between.

This clone was detected only a few times. The chain joins TRBV30 to TRBJ1-1; D is unresolved. V lost 0 bases to trimming and J lost 1 base, with 9 bases between them. This CDR3 has 14 residues. Germline loops: CDR1 GTSNPN, CDR2 SVGIG (reference sequence). Here the CDR3 DNA reads TGTGCCTGGAGTGTTAAAGGAGGGAACACTGAAGCTTTCTTT. This encodes CAWSVKGGNTEAFF.

This sequence joins TRBV28 and TRBJ1-2; D might be TRBD1 (5 bases). The CDR3 has 15 residues. V lost 4 bases and J 2 bases, leaving 14 bases between the germline ends. Germline assignment: CDR1 MDHEN and CDR2 SYDVKM. This CDR3 reads CASSWEGRFNYGYTF. In nucleotides, the CDR3 is TGTGCCAGCAGTTGGGAGGGACGGTTCAACTATGGCTACACCTTC.

Written as DNA, the CDR3 is TGTGCCAGCAGCGTAGGGACAGCTGCAGATACGCAGTATTTT. It yields the protein CASSVGTAADTQYF. The chain uses TRBV9 and TRBJ2-3, with a weak D call TRBD1 (6 bases). The CDR3 is made up of 14 amino acids. The germline CDR1 and CDR2 sequences are SGDLS and YYNGEE. The V end was cut by 0 bases, the J end by 4 bases, with 9 bases between.

The chain joins TRBV5-4 to TRBJ2-7; a possible D gene is TRBD1 (5 bases). The CDR3 totals 12 residues. Trimming stripped 5 bases from V and 3 bases from J, with 9 bases between. Looked up from germline, CDR1 is SGHNT and CDR2 is YYREEE (reference sequence). DNA of the CDR3: TGTGCCAGCAGTCGGACAAACTACGAGCAGTACTTC. Protein product: CASSRTNYEQYF.

The gene calls are TRBV4-1 and TRBJ2-1; 7 positions agree with TRBD2. V lost 1 base, J lost 8 bases, and 11 bases stayed unmatched. This CDR3 contains 16 residues. CDR1 MGHRA and CDR2 YSYEKL come from the germline V gene. The CDR3 reads CASSQGARDYGDEQFF. CDR3 bases: TGCGCCAGCAGCCAAGGGGCTAGGGACTATGGGGATGAGCAGTTCTTC.

The gene calls are TRBV5-1 and TRBJ1-1; TRBD1 agrees at 7 bases. V lost 3 bases and J lost 5; bases outside the gene matches: 10. CDR3 length: 15 residues. Germline V gives CDR1 SGHRS, CDR2 YFSETQ. CDR3 sequence reads: CASSSPSQGWTEAFF. As DNA, the CDR3 is TGCGCCAGCAGCTCCCCGTCACAGGGGTGGACTGAAGCTTTCTTT.

The chain has TRBV7-9 and TRBJ1-2; the D gene is possibly TRBD1 (5 bases). V lost 5 bases to trimming and J lost 6 bases, with 25 bases between them. The CDR3 consists of 17 residues. Germline values: CDR1 SEHNR, CDR2 FQNEAQ (reference sequence). The CDR3 DNA is TGTGCCAGCAGCCAATCGGCACAGGATGTTGGTCTTGATGGCTACACCTTC. This sequence encodes CASSQSAQDVGLDGYTF.

The rearrangement uses TRBV2 and TRBJ2-7; D perhaps matches TRBD2 (6 bases). The germline CDR1 and CDR2 sequences are SNHLY and FYNNEI. V gave up 1 base and J gave up 4 bases, with 11 bases separating them. This CDR3 region has 14 residues. CDR3: CASSEVGLLYEQYF. In nucleotides, the CDR3 is TGTGCCAGCAGTGAAGTGGGACTGTTGTACGAGCAGTACTTC.

The rearrangement uses TRBV19 and TRBJ1-5; 8 nucleotides line up with TRBD1. CDR3 length: 19 amino acids. Germline values: CDR1 LNHDA, CDR2 SQIVND (reference sequence). Trimming took 7 bases from V and 3 from J; bases not matched to a gene: 20. CDR3 loop: CASNLYHFSGTGSNQPQHF. In nucleotides, the CDR3 is TGTGCCAGTAATCTCTACCACTTCTCCGGGACAGGTTCCAATCAGCCCCAGCATTTT.

The V and J genes are TRBV29-1 and TRBJ2-1; D call uncertain. V lost 6 bases and J 5 bases, leaving 8 bases between the germline ends. Germline V gene sequence: CDR1 SQVTM, CDR2 ANQGSEA. The CDR3 contains 11 residues. The CDR3 loop is CSVLSHNEQFF. As DNA, the CDR3 is TGCAGCGTACTTTCTCACAATGAGCAGTTCTTC.

The chain carries TRBV5-1 and TRBJ2-7; 12 bases fit TRBD2. Trimming at V came to 0 bases and at J to 1 base, leaving 5 bases not matched to a gene. The CDR3 length is 17 residues. The V gene's germline CDR1 is SGHRS and CDR2 YFSETQ. CDR3 region: CASSLGTSGTVSYEQYF. CDR3 nucleotide sequence: TGCGCCAGCAGCTTGGGGACTAGCGGGACCGTATCCTACGAGCAGTACTTC.

V and J are TRBV2 and TRBJ2-2; D is possibly TRBD1 (6 bases). Trimming cost V 4 bases and J 6 bases, with 9 bases left between them. The V gene's germline CDR1 is SNHLY and CDR2 FYNNEI. This CDR3 has 13 residues. CDR3 protein: CASSAQGPGELFF. In nucleotides, the CDR3 is TGTGCCAGCAGTGCACAGGGTCCCGGGGAGCTGTTTTTT.